The T cell receptor (beta chain) described here comes from a study of shared clonotypes between healthy human individuals. Study information: Donors had three CD4 naive, three CD4 memory, two CD8 naive and one CD8 memory plate apiece. General observations from the study: It was anticipated that sequencing depth would influence how many clonotypes donors shared.

The assay ran at deep level. The method was immunoSEQ multiplex PCR; TCRdb's version includes in-frame clones alone and lacks a portion of them. The sample lists approximately 530,000 clones, about 96% occurring once. Details on this clone: No antigen is known for it. The sample holds other DNA sequences that translate to the same CDR3.

CDR1 and CDR2 from the germline V gene are SGHRS and YFSETQ. The CDR3 is 13 amino acids. The V and J ends lost 4 bases and 6 bases respectively, with 10 bases between them. The rearrangement links TRBV5-1 to TRBJ2-2, with D possibly being TRBD2 (6 bases). Sequences were obtained from naive CD4+ T cells sorted from blood. The subset is: CD45RA+ positively selected. The sequence derives from a woman in her 30s in good health. In nucleotides, the CDR3 is TGCGCCAGCAGCCTGGAGGGGTCCGGGGAGCTGTTTTTT. Its translation: CASSLEGSGELFF.